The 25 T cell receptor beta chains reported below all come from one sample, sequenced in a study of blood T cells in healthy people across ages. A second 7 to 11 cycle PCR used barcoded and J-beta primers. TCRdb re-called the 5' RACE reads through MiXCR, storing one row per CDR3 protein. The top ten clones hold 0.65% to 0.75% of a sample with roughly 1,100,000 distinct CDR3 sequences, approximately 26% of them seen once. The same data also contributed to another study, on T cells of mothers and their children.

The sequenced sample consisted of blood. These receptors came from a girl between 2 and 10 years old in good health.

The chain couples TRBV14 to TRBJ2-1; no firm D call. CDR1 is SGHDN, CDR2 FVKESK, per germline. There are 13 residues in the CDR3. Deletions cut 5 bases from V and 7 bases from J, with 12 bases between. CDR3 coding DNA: TGTGCCAGCAGCTCTTGGACGGGTAATGAGCAGTTCTTC. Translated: CASSSWTGNEQFF.

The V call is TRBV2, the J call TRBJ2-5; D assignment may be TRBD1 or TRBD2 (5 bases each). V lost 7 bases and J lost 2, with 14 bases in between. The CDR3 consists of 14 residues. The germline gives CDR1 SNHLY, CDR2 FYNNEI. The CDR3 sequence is CASNLEGWQETQYF. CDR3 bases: TGTGCCAGCAATCTTGAGGGGTGGCAAGAGACCCAGTACTTC.

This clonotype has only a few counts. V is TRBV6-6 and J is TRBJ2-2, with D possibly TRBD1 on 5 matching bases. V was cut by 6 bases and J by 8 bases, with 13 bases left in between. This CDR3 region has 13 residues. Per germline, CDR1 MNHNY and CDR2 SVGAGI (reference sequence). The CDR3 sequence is CASSPQGLGELFF. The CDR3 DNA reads TGTGCCAGCAGCCCTCAGGGTTTGGGGGAGCTGTTTTTT.

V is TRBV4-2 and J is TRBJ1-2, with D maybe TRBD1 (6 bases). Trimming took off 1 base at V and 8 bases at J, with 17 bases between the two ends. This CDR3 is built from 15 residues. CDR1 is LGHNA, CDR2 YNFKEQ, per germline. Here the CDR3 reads CASSQALQGYEGYTF. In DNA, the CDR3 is TGTGCCAGCAGCCAAGCGTTGCAGGGGTACGAAGGCTACACCTTC.

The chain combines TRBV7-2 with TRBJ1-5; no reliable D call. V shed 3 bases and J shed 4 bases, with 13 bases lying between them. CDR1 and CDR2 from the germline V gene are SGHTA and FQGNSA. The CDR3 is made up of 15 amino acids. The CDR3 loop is CASSFVSGQNQPQHF. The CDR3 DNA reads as TGTGCCAGCAGCTTTGTGTCTGGGCAGAATCAGCCCCAGCATTTT.

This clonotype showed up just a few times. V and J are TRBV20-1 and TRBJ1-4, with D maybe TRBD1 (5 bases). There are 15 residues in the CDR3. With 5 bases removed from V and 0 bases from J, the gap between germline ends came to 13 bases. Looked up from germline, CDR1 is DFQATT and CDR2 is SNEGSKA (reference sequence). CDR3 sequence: CSAQGQAPTNEKLFF. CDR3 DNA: TGCAGTGCTCAAGGACAAGCTCCAACTAATGAAAAACTGTTTTTT.

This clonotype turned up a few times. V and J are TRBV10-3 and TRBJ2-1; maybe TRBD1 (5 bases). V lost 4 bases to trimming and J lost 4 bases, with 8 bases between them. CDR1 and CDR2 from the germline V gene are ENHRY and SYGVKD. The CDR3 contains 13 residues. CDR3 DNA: TGTGCCATCAGTGGGCAGGGATACAATGAGCAGTTCTTC. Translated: CAISGQGYNEQFF.

CDR3 residues: CASGGIFGNTEAFF. The CDR3 DNA reads TGTGCCAGCGGTGGTATATTTGGGAACACTGAAGCTTTCTTT. The gene calls are TRBV7-3 and TRBJ1-1; D gene uncertain. This CDR3 has 14 amino acids. The V end lost 8 bases, the J end lost 1 base, and 14 bases lay between the germline ends. CDR1 and CDR2 from the germline V gene are SGHTA and FQGTGA. Based on the CDR3 plus reference TRBV7-3 and TRBJ1-1, the full variable domain is GAGVSQTPSNKVTEKGKYVELRCDPISGHTALYWYRQSLGQGPEFLIYFQGTGAADDSGLPNDRFFAVRPEGSVSTLKIQRTERGDSAVYLCASGGIFGNTEAFFGQGTRLTVV.

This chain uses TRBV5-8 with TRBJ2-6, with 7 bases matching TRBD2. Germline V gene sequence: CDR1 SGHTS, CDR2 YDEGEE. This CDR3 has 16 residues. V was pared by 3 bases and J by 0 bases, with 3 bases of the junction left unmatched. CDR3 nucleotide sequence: TGTGCCAGCAGCTGGGAGCGGGGCTCTGGGGCCAACGTCCTGACTTTC. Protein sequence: CASSWERGSGANVLTF.

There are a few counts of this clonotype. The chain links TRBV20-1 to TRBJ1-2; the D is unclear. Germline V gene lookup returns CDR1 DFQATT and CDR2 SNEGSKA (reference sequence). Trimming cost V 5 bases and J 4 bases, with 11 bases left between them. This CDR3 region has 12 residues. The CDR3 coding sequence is TGCAGTGCTCCCTCGGCCAGCTATGGCTACACCTTC. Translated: CSAPSASYGYTF.

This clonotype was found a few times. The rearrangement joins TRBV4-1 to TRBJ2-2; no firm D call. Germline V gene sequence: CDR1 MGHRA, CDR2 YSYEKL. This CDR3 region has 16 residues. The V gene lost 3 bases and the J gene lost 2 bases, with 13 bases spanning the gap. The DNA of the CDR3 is TGCGCCAGCAGCCATCTAAGCGACGTCAACACCGGGGAGCTGTTTTTT. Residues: CASSHLSDVNTGELFF.

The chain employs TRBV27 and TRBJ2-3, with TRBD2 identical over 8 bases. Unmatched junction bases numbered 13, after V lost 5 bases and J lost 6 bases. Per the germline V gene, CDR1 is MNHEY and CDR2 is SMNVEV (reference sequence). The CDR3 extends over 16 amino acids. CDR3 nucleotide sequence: TGTGCCAGCAGTCCAACTAAGCGGGAGTTAGGTGATACGCAGTATTTT. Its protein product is CASSPTKRELGDTQYF.

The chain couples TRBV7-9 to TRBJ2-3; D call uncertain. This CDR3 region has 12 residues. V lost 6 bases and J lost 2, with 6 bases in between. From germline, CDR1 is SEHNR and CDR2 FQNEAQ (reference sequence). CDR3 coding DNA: TGTGCCAGCAGGGCGCCCACAGATACGCAGTATTTT. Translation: CASRAPTDTQYF.

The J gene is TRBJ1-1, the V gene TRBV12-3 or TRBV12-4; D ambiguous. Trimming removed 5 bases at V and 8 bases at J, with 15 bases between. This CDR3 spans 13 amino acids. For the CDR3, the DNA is TGTGCCAGCAGTGGACCCGGGGAACCAGAAGCTTTCTTT. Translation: CASSGPGEPEAFF.

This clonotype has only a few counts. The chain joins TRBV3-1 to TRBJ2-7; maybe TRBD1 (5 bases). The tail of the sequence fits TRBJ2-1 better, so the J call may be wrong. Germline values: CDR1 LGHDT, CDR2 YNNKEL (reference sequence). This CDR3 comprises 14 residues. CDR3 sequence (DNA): TGTGCCAGCAGGCAGACAGACGCATACAATGAGCAGTTCTTC. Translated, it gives CASRQTDAYNEQFF.

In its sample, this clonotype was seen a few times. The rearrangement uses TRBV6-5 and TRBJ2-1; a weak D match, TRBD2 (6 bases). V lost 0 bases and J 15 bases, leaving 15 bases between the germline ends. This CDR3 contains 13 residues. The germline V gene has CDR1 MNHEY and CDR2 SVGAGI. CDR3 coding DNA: TGTGCCAGCAGTTACTCGCTAGGGACTGCGCTGTTCTTC. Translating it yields CASSYSLGTALFF.

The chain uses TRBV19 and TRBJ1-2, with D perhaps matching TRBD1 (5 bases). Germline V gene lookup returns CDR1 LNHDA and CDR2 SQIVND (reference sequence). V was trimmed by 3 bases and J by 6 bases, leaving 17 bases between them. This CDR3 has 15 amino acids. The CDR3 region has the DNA TGTGCCAGTAGTATCGGAGGGACGCCCAAACATGGCTACACCTTC. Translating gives CASSIGGTPKHGYTF.

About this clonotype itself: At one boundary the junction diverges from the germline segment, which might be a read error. The CDR3 loop reads CSVEVSNCGYTF. The CDR3 DNA reads as TGCAGCGTTGAGGTATCTAACTGTGGCTACACCTTC. This rearrangement joins TRBV29-1 to TRBJ1-2; D not resolved. There are 12 residues in the CDR3. The germline V gene has CDR1 SQVTM and CDR2 ANQGSEA.

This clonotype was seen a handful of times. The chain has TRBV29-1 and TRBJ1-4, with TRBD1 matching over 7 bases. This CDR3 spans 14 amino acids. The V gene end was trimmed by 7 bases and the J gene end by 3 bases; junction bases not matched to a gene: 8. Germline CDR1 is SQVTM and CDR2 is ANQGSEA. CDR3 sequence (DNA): TGCAGCGCAAGCCGGGACAGACCTAATGAAAAACTGTTTTTT. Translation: CSASRDRPNEKLFF.

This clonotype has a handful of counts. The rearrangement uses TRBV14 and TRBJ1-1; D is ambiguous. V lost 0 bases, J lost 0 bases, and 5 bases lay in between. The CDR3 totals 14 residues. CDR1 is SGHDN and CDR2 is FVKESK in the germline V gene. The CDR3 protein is CASSQEIMNTEAFF. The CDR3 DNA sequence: TGTGCCAGCAGCCAAGAAATTATGAACACTGAAGCTTTCTTT.

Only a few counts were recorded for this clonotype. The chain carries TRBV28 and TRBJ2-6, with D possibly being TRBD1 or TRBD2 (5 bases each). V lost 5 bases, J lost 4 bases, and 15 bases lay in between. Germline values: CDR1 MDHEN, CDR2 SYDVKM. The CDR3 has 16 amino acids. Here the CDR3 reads CASSTIEGPGANVLTF. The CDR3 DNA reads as TGTGCCAGCAGTACTATCGAGGGGCCCGGGGCCAACGTCCTGACTTTC.

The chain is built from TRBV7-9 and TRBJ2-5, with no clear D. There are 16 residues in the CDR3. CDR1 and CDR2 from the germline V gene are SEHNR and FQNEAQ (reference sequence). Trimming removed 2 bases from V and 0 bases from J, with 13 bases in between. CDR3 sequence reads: CASSLRREAHQETQYF. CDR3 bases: TGTGCCAGCAGCTTACGAAGAGAGGCCCACCAAGAGACCCAGTACTTC.

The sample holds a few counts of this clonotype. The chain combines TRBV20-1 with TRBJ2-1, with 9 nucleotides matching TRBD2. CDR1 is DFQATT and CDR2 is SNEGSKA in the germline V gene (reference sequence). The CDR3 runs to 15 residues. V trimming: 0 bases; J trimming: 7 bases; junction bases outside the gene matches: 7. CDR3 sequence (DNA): TGCAGTGCTAGAGACCCTAGCGGGACATCTAATGAGCAGTTCTTC. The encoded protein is CSARDPSGTSNEQFF.

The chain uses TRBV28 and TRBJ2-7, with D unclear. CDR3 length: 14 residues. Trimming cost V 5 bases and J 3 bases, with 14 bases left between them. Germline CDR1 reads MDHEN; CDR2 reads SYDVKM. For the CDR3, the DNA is TGTGCCAGCAGTATCTCCCGGACCGTCTACGAGCAGTACTTC. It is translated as CASSISRTVYEQYF. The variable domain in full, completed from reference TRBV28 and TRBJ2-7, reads DVKVTQSSRYLVKRTGEKVFLECVQDMDHENMFWYRQDPGLGLRLIYFSYDVKMKEKGDIPEGYSVSREKKERFSLILESASTNQTSMYLCASSISRTVYEQYFGPGTRLTVT.

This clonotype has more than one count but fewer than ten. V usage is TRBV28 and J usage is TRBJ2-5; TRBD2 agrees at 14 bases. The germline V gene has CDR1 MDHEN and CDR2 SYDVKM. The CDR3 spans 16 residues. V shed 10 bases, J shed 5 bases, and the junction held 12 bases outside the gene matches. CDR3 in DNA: TGTGCCATCCGGGCGACTAGCGGGAGGGCCGTGGAGACCCAGTACTTC. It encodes CAIRATSGRAVETQYF.